Shown below are 30 T cell receptor beta chains from a single sample sequenced in a study of T cell responses to AZD1222 COVID-19 vaccine. Generated by immunoSEQ multiplex PCR, the TCRdb table keeps only in-frame clones and is missing some. The sample yields around 110,000 clones, about 80% seen once. This specimen was peripheral blood, taken on day 0 of AZD1222 vaccination. These receptors were collected from an adult in good health.

This chain joins TRBV7-8 and TRBJ1-5; no clear D gene. CDR1 is SGHVS and CDR2 is FQNEAQ in the germline V gene. The CDR3 is 15 amino acids. V was clipped by 4 bases and J by 0 bases, with 10 bases between them. CDR3: CASSSSFYSNQPQHF. The CDR3 DNA reads as TGTGCCAGCAGCTCCAGCTTTTATAGCAATCAGCCCCAGCATTTT.

The CDR3 nucleotides are TGCGCCAGCAGCTTGTTGGGGGAGGAGACCCAGTACTTC. Protein sequence: CASSLLGEETQYF. The chain employs TRBV5-1 and TRBJ2-5; tentatively, D is TRBD1 or TRBD2 (5 bases each). Looked up from germline, CDR1 is SGHRS and CDR2 is YFSETQ. V lost 1 base and J lost 5, with 9 bases in between. This CDR3 contains 13 residues.

This chain links TRBV3-1 (or the pseudogene TRBV3-2) with TRBJ1-1; D remains unclear. The ends were cut back, 2 bases at V and 0 bases at J, with 7 bases in the middle. CDR1 and CDR2 from the germline V gene are LGHDT and YNNKEL (reference sequence). The CDR3 is 14 amino acids. The CDR3 region is CASSQSPMNTEAFF. CDR3 bases: TGTGCCAGCAGCCAAAGCCCGATGAACACTGAAGCTTTCTTT.

The chain is built from TRBV5-1 and TRBJ1-3, with TRBD1 matching over 9 bases. The CDR3 is 16 amino acids. Germline V gives CDR1 SGHRS, CDR2 YFSETQ. After removal of 6 bases from V and 1 base from J, the junction contained 8 bases not matched to a gene. CDR3: CASMGTGTTSGNTIYF. DNA for the CDR3: TGCGCCAGCATGGGGACAGGGACTACATCTGGAAACACCATATATTTT.

The V gene is TRBV6-1, the J gene TRBJ2-2; 7 bases match TRBD1. Trimming at V came to 5 bases and at J to 3 bases, leaving 3 bases not matched to a gene. Looked up from germline, CDR1 is MNHNS and CDR2 is SASEGT. The CDR3 covers 14 residues. The CDR3 loop reads CASSLGQYTGELFF. The CDR3, as DNA: TGTGCCAGCAGTCTGGGACAGTACACCGGGGAGCTGTTTTTT.

In its sample, this clone was seen a few times. The V gene is TRBV18, the J gene TRBJ2-1; 14 nucleotides match TRBD2. With V trimmed by 3 bases and J by 4 bases, 2 bases remained unmatched. Per germline, CDR1 KGHSH and CDR2 LQKENI. The CDR3 contains 16 residues. This CDR3 reads CASSPRLAGGYNEQFF. CDR3 sequence (DNA): TGTGCCAGCTCACCCCGACTAGCGGGGGGGTACAATGAGCAGTTCTTC.

The chain is built from TRBV20-1 and TRBJ2-3, with 9 bases matching TRBD2. From germline, CDR1 is DFQATT and CDR2 SNEGSKA (reference sequence). The CDR3 sequence is 14 residues long. J lost 6 bases, V lost 3 bases, and 7 bases had no gene match. Written as DNA, the CDR3 is TGCAGTGCTAGTATGAGTAGCGGGAGCGATACGCAGTATTTT. It codes for CSASMSSGSDTQYF.

This clone was detected a few times. The chain combines TRBV28 with TRBJ1-6; D may be TRBD1 (6 bases). Germline CDR1 MDHEN, CDR2 SYDVKM. The V end was cut by 4 bases, the J end by 7 bases, with 20 bases between. The CDR3 length is 17 residues. The CDR3 DNA follows: TGTGCCAGCAGTTCCAGGGAGGGCACAGGGTGGAATTCACCCCTCCACTTT. Translation gives CASSSREGTGWNSPLHF.

The table lists this clone with a count of one. This chain uses TRBV12-1 with TRBJ1-3; the table's D gene call, TRBD1, was not cross checked with the DNA. TRBV12-1 is labeled a pseudogene. The CDR3 runs to 15 residues. Here the CDR3 DNA reads TGTGCCAGCAGCCGCCAGGGTCGGATTAGAAACACCATATATTTT. It specifies CASSRQGRIRNTIYF.

The chain links TRBV11-2 to TRBJ2-3; TRBD2 matches at 10 bases. J gave up 7 bases and V 5 bases, and 6 bases lay outside the gene matches. Germline lookup yields CDR1 SGHAT and CDR2 FQNNGV. This CDR3 is built from 14 residues. The CDR3 is CASSPSGGANTQYF. The DNA of the CDR3 is TGTGCCAGCAGCCCAAGCGGGGGGGCCAATACGCAGTATTTT.

The rearrangement links TRBV2 to TRBJ2-6; D gene unclear. Deletions cut 5 bases from V and 0 bases from J, with 8 bases between. The CDR3 runs to 15 residues. Germline CDR1 SNHLY, CDR2 FYNNEI. CDR3 residues: CASSINPSGANVLTF. The DNA of the CDR3 is TGTGCCAGCAGTATCAACCCCTCTGGGGCCAACGTCCTGACTTTC.

The chain is built from TRBV5-1 and TRBJ1-2; tentatively, D is TRBD1 (6 bases). The length of the CDR3 is 14 residues. CDR1 is SGHRS and CDR2 is YFSETQ in the germline V gene. The V gene lost 4 bases and the J gene lost 5 bases, with 15 bases spanning the gap. The CDR3 bases are TGCGCCAGCAGCGGGGGAGGGACACCTTATGGCTACACCTTC. Translated, it gives CASSGGGTPYGYTF.

The chain recombines TRBV5-6 with TRBJ1-2, with unresolved D. Germline V gene sequence: CDR1 SGHDT, CDR2 YYEEEE. The CDR3 covers 14 residues. Trimming left V 1 base short and J 0 bases short, with 7 bases between. The CDR3: CASSLFRANYGYTF. In nucleotides, the CDR3 is TGTGCCAGCAGCTTGTTCCGGGCTAACTATGGCTACACCTTC.

Here the CDR3 DNA reads TGTGCCAGCAGCTTAGCGGGCCCCGAGAATGAGCAGTTCTTC. It encodes CASSLAGPENEQFF. The gene calls are TRBV7-3 and TRBJ2-1, with a tentative D call TRBD2 (5 bases). Germline V gene lookup returns CDR1 SGHTA and CDR2 FQGTGA. The CDR3 is made up of 14 amino acids. The V end was cut by 2 bases, the J end by 7 bases, with 12 bases between.

The V call is TRBV10-3, the J call TRBJ2-4; TRBD1 might be the D (5 bases). V was clipped by 4 bases and J by 0 bases, with 10 bases between them. The CDR3 is 15 residues long. CDR1 and CDR2 from the germline V gene are ENHRY and SYGVKD. The CDR3 bases are TGTGCCATCAGTGGAGACAGCTTAGCCAAAAACATTCAGTACTTC. Encoded protein: CAISGDSLAKNIQYF.

CDR3 loop: CASSSGVGYEQYF. In nucleotides, the CDR3 is TGTGCCAGCAGCTCGGGAGTTGGCTACGAGCAGTACTTC. The genes are TRBV9 and TRBJ2-7; tentative D call: TRBD2 (6 bases). V dropped 4 bases and J dropped 3 bases, with 11 bases sitting between them. CDR1 and CDR2 (germline): SGDLS, YYNGEE. The CDR3 runs to 13 residues.

J is TRBJ1-1 and V is TRBV3-1 (or the pseudogene TRBV3-2); D is possibly TRBD1 (6 bases). Trimming stripped 4 bases from V and 5 bases from J, with 11 bases between. Germline V gene data show CDR1 as LGHDT and CDR2 as YNNKEL (reference sequence). This CDR3 is 13 amino acids long. The CDR3 protein is CASSPPGQTEAFF. The CDR3 bases are TGTGCCAGCAGCCCCCCGGGACAAACTGAAGCTTTCTTT.

The chain is built from TRBV27 and TRBJ2-7; no clear D. This CDR3 is built from 15 residues. V lost 0 bases to trimming and J lost 0 bases, with 9 bases between them. In germline, CDR1 is MNHEY, CDR2 SMNVEV (reference sequence). This CDR3 reads CASSLSQLSSYEQYF. CDR3 bases: TGTGCCAGCAGTTTATCCCAGTTAAGCTCCTACGAGCAGTACTTC.

The chain couples TRBV7-9 to TRBJ1-5, with D possibly matching TRBD1 (5 bases). This CDR3 spans 13 amino acids. Trimming cost V 3 bases and J 4 bases, with 7 bases left between them. Germline loops: CDR1 SEHNR, CDR2 FQNEAQ (reference sequence). The CDR3 DNA reads TGTGCCAGCAGCTTTCGACAGAATCAGCCCCAGCATTTT. This sequence encodes CASSFRQNQPQHF.

V and J are TRBV24-1 and TRBJ2-2; TRBD1 is a possible D gene (5 bases). Germline CDR1 KGHDR, CDR2 SFDVKD. The V gene lost 0 bases and the J gene lost 2 bases, with 12 bases spanning the gap. The CDR3 has 17 residues. CDR3 residues: CATSDLQAGINTGELFF. CDR3 in DNA: TGTGCCACCAGTGATTTGCAGGCAGGGATTAACACCGGGGAGCTGTTTTTT.

This clone was observed a few times. The chain combines TRBV3-1 (or the pseudogene TRBV3-2) with TRBJ2-7; D unclear. V lost 1 base, J lost 6 bases, and 22 bases lay in between. CDR1 is LGHDT, CDR2 YNNKEL, per germline (reference sequence). This CDR3 comprises 17 residues. CDR3 bases: TGTGCCAGCAGCCAAGCCCCGGGTGGGGTAGTACGACGCGAGCAGTACTTC. Protein product: CASSQAPGGVVRREQYF.

This clone was observed at least ten times. V gene TRBV3-1 (or the pseudogene TRBV3-2) combines with J gene TRBJ1-5; possibly TRBD1 for D (5 bases). The V gene's germline CDR1 is LGHDT and CDR2 YNNKEL (reference sequence). The CDR3 is 16 residues long. V was clipped by 3 bases and J by 7 bases, with 19 bases between them. The CDR3 protein is CASSHAPPRGGQPQHF. Here the CDR3 DNA reads TGTGCCAGCAGCCACGCTCCCCCGAGGGGTGGCCAGCCCCAGCATTTT.

This rearrangement joins TRBV18 to TRBJ2-1; no firm D call. Looked up from germline, CDR1 is KGHSH and CDR2 is LQKENI. The CDR3 is made up of 15 amino acids. The germline V and J ends were trimmed by 0 bases and 0 bases, with 6 bases remaining between them. CDR3 bases: TGTGCCAGCTCACCACCCGCCAGCTCCTACAATGAGCAGTTCTTC. It is translated as CASSPPASSYNEQFF. Full variable domain (outside the CDR3, taken from reference TRBV18 and TRBJ2-1): NAGVMQNPRHLVRRRGQEARLRCSPMKGHSHVYWYRQLPEEGLKFMVYLQKENIIDESGMPKERFSAEFPKEGPSILRIQQVVRGDSAAYFCASSPPASSYNEQFFGPGTRLTVL.

This clone was observed a handful of times. The chain combines TRBV6-1 with TRBJ2-7, with TRBD1 matching 10 bases. Germline V gene data show CDR1 as MNHNS and CDR2 as SASEGT. J was trimmed by 2 bases and V by 2 bases; bases with no gene match: 3. The CDR3 spans 15 residues. In DNA, the CDR3 is TGTGCCAGCAGTGAATGGACAGGGGGGACCTACGAGCAGTACTTC. This gives the protein CASSEWTGGTYEQYF.

The chain employs TRBV29-1 and TRBJ2-1; TRBD2 matches at 11 bases. After removal of 5 bases from V and 9 bases from J, the junction contained 9 bases not matched to a gene. Germline CDR1 is SQVTM and CDR2 is ANQGSEA. This CDR3 is built from 14 residues. The CDR3 is CSVPGLAAVSEQFF. DNA for the CDR3: TGCAGCGTTCCGGGACTAGCGGCAGTATCTGAGCAGTTCTTC.

The J gene is TRBJ1-5, the V gene TRBV6-2 or TRBV6-3; D unresolved. Germline loops: CDR1 MNHEY, CDR2 SVGEGT. Trimming took off 6 bases at V and 0 bases at J, with 12 bases between the two ends. This CDR3 has 15 amino acids. CDR3 in DNA: TGTGCCAGCAGCCCGGACGGCTATAGCAATCAGCCCCAGCATTTT. Amino acids: CASSPDGYSNQPQHF.

The CDR3 coding sequence is TGTGCCAGCAGCTTAAGTTATGGCAGAGAGTACGAGCAGTACTTC. Protein product: CASSLSYGREYEQYF. V and J are TRBV7-9 and TRBJ2-7; D gene ambiguous. The CDR3 has 15 residues. Trimming cost V 2 bases and J 4 bases, with 15 bases left between them. CDR1 is SEHNR and CDR2 is FQNEAQ in the germline V gene (reference sequence).

The rearrangement links TRBV19 to TRBJ2-5; 10 bases fit TRBD2. The CDR3 consists of 17 residues. CDR1 is LNHDA, CDR2 SQIVND, per germline (reference sequence). V dropped 5 bases and J dropped 3; count of bases not matched to a gene: 12. The CDR3 here is CASSYGPGLAKKETQYF. CDR3 in DNA: TGTGCCAGTAGTTACGGTCCGGGACTAGCGAAAAAAGAGACCCAGTACTTC.

The sample holds one count of this clone. The CDR3 region is CATRGQGTSNQPQHF. In DNA, the CDR3 is TGTGCCACCAGAGGACAGGGGACTAGCAATCAGCCCCAGCATTTT. This chain links TRBV27 with TRBJ1-5; 9 bases agree with TRBD1. CDR1 and CDR2 from the germline V gene are MNHEY and SMNVEV (reference sequence). V was clipped by 10 bases and J by 0 bases; unmatched bases: 7. The CDR3 loop spans 15 amino acids.

The chain uses TRBV28 and TRBJ1-2; D unresolved. Germline CDR1 reads MDHEN; CDR2 reads SYDVKM. The V and J ends lost 4 bases and 0 bases respectively, with 12 bases between them. CDR3 length: 15 amino acids. DNA for the CDR3: TGTGCCAGCAGTTCCCTCGGTGGGGCTAACTATGGCTACACCTTC. Its translation is CASSSLGGANYGYTF.